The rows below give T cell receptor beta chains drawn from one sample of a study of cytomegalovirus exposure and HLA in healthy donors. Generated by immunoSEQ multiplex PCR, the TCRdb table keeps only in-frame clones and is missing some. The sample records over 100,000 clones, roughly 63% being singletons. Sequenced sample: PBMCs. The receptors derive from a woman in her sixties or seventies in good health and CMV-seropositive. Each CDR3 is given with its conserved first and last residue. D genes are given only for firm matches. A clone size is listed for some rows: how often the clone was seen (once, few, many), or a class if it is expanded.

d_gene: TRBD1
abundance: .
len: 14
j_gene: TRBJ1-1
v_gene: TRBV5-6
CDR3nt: TGTGCCAGCAGCTTGGACAGGGGTGGAACTGAAGCTTTCTTT
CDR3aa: CASSLDRGGTEAFF

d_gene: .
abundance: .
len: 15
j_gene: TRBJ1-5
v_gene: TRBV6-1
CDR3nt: TGTGCCAGCAGTGTAGGCTCTCTAGACAATCAGCCCCAGCATTTT
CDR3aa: CASSVGSLDNQPQHF

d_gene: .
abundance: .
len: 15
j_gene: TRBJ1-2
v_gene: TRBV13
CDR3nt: TGTGCCAGCAGCTTCCCCTCGACCGCCGCGGAGGGCTACACCTTC
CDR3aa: CASSFPSTAAEGYTF

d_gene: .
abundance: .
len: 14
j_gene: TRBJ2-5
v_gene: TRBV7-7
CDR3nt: TGTGCTAGCAGCTTGACCGGGAGCCAAGAGACCCAGTACTTC
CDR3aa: CASSLTGSQETQYF

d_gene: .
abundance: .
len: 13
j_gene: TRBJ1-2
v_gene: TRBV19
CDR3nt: TGTGCCAGTACGGGGGGTTCGTACTATGGCTACACCTTC
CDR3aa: CASTGGSYYGYTF

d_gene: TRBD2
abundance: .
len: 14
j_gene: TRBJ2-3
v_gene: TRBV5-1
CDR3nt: TGCGCCAGCAGCGGGACTAGCGGCACAGATACGCAGTATTTT
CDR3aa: CASSGTSGTDTQYF

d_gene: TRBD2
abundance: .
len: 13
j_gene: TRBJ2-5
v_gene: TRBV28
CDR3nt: TGTGCCAGCAGTTCGGGGGGGCCAGAGACCCAGTACTTC
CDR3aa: CASSSGGPETQYF

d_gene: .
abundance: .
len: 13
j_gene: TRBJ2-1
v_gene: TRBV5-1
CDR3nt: TGCGCCAGCAGCGTTAGCAGGGACTGGGAGCAGTTCTTC
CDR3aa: CASSVSRDWEQFF

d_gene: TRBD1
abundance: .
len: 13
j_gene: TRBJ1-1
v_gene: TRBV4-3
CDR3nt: TGCGCCAGCGGGGACAGCGCGGGCACTGAAGCTTTCTTT
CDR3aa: CASGDSAGTEAFF

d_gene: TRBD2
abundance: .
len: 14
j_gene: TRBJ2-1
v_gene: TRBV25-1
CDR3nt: TGTGCCAGCCAAACCGCGGGGGGACGCAATGAGCAGTTCTTC
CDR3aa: CASQTAGGRNEQFF

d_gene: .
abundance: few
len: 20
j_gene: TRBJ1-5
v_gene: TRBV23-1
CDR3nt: TGCGCCAGCAGTCAATCTTGGGCAGGGCCCGGTATTCGAAGCAATCAGCCCCAGCATTTT
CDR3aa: CASSQSWAGPGIRSNQPQHF

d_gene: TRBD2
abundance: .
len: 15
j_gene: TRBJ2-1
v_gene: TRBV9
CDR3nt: TGTGCCAGCAGCGTGACTAGCGGGGGGGCGGGTGAGCAGTTCTTC
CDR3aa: CASSVTSGGAGEQFF

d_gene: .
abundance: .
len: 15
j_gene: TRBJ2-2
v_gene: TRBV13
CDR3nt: TGTGCCAGCAGCTCCGGACAACTAAACACCGGGGAGCTGTTTTTT
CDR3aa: CASSSGQLNTGELFF

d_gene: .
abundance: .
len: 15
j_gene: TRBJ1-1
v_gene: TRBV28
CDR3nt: TGTGCCAGCAGTATCCCCCCGGCGGGGAACACTGAAGCTTTCTTT
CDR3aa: CASSIPPAGNTEAFF

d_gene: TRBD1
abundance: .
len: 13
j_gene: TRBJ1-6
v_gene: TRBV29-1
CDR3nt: TGCAGCGTCGAGGAGGACAGGGGACGGTCCCTCCACTTT
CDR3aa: CSVEEDRGRSLHF

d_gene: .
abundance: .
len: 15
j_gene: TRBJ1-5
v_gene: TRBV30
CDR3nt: TGTGCCTGGAGTGCCGGGACTGCCAGCAATCAGCCCCAGCATTTT
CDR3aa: CAWSAGTASNQPQHF

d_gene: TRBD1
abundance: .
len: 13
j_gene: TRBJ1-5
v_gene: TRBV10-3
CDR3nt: TGTGCCATCAGTGGAGGACAGGGACAGCCCCAGCATTTT
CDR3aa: CAISGGQGQPQHF

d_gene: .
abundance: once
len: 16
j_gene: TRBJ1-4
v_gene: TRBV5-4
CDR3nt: TGTGCCAGCAGCTTCGGCGGGGGGGCTAAGGATGAAAAACTGTTTTTT
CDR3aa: CASSFGGGAKDEKLFF

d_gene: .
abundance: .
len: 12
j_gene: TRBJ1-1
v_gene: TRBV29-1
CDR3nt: TGCAGCGCCGGGGTCCTCAACACTGAAGCTTTCTTT
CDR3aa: CSAGVLNTEAFF

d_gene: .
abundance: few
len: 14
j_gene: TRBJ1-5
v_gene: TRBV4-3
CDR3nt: TGCGCCAGCAGTTCCACCAGGGGCAATCAGCCCCAGCATTTT
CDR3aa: CASSSTRGNQPQHF

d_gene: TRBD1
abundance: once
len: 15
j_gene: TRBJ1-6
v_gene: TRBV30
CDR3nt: TGTGCCTGGAGCCCCGTTGACAGGGGGTCTTCACCCCTCCACTTT
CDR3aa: CAWSPVDRGSSPLHF

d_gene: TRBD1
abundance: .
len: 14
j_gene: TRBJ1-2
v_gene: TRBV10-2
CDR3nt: TGCGCCAGCAGTTCACAGGGGAGCGGCTATGGCTACACCTTC
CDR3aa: CASSSQGSGYGYTF

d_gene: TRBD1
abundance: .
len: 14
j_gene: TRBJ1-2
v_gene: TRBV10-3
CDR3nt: TGTGCCTCCACGCCTCGGGACAGGGACTATGGCTACACCTTC
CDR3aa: CASTPRDRDYGYTF

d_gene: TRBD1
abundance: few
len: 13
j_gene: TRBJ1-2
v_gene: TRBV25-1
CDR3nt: TGTGCCAGCAAAGACAGGGTTTCGGATGGCTACACCTTC
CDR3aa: CASKDRVSDGYTF

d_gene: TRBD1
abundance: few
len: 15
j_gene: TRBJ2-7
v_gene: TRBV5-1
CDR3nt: TGCGCCAGCAGCAGGGGGACAGGGCTGAGATACGAGCAGTACTTC
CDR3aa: CASSRGTGLRYEQYF

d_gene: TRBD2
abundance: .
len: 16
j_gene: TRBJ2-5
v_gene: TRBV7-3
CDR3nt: TGTGCCAGCAGCTTCACCGGGACTAGCGGGGGGGAGACCCAGTACTTC
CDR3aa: CASSFTGTSGGETQYF

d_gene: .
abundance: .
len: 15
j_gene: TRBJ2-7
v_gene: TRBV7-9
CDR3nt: TGTGCCAGCATGCAGGAGGGGGCTACTTGGGGGGAGCAGTACTTC
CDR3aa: CASMQEGATWGEQYF

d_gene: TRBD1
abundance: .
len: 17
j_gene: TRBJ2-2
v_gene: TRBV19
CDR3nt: TGTGCCAGTAGCCTCCCCGGGACAGGGGGCATAGTCGGGGAGCTGTTTTTT
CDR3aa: CASSLPGTGGIVGELFF

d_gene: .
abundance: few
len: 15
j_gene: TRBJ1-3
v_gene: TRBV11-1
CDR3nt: TGTGCCAGCAGCTTATCGACAGGCGAGGGAAACACCATATATTTT
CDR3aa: CASSLSTGEGNTIYF

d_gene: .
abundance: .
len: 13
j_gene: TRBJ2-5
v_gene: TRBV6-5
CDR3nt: TGTGCCAGCAGTTATCGAGAACGAGAGACCCAGTACTTC
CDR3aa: CASSYRERETQYF

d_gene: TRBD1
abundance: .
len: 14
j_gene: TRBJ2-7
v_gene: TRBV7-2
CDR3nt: TGTGCCAGCAGCTTAACCCAGGGGGTGTACGAGCAGTACTTC
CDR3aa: CASSLTQGVYEQYF

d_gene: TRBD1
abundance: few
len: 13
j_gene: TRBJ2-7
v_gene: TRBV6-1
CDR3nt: TGTGCCAGCTCCCGGGACAGGAACTACGAGCAGTACTTC
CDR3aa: CASSRDRNYEQYF

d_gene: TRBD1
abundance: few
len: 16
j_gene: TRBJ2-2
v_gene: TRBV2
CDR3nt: TGTGCCAGCAGTGAGGCAGGGGGCGGTTACACCGGGGAGCTGTTTTTT
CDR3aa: CASSEAGGGYTGELFF

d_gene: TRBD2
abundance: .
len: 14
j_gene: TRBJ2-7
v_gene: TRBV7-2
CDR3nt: TGTGCCAGCAGCTTCAGCGGGGGGGCCTACGAGCAGTACTTC
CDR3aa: CASSFSGGAYEQYF

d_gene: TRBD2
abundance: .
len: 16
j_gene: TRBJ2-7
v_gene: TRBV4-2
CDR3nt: TGTGCCAGCAGCTTTTTAGCGGGGGATCCTAGGAACGAGCAGTACTTC
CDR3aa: CASSFLAGDPRNEQYF

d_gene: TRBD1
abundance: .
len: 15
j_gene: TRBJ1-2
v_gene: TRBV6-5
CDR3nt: TGTGCCAGCAGTTTCCTACGGACAGGGAGCTATGGCTACACCTTC
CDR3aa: CASSFLRTGSYGYTF

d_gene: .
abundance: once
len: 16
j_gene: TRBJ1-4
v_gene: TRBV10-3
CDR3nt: TGTGCCATCAGTGCATCAGTAGCCCCTACTAATGAAAAACTGTTTTTT
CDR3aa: CAISASVAPTNEKLFF

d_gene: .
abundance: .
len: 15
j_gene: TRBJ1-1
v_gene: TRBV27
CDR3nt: TGTGCCAGCAGCATACGTAGCGGAACGAACACTGAAGCTTTCTTT
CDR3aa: CASSIRSGTNTEAFF

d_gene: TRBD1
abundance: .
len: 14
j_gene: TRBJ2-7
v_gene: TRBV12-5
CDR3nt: TGTGCTAGTGGTACCTCCGGGACAGGGGACGAGCAGTACTTC
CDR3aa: CASGTSGTGDEQYF

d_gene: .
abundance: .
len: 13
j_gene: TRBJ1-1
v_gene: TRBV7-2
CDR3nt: TGTGCCAGCAGCTGGGACGGGGGAACTGAAGCTTTCTTT
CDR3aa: CASSWDGGTEAFF

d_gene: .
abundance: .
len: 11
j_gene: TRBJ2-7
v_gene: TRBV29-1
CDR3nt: TGCAGCGCCCGGACAGAGTACGAGCAGTACTTC
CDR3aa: CSARTEYEQYF

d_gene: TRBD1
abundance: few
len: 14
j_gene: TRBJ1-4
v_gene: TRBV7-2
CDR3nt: TGTGCCAGCAGCTTAGGCAGGGGGAAGGAAAAACTGTTTTTT
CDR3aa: CASSLGRGKEKLFF

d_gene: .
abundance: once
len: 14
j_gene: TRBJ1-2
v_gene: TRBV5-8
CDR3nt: TGTGCCAGCAGGCCGACCTGGGGGGACTATGGCTACACCTTC
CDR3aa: CASRPTWGDYGYTF

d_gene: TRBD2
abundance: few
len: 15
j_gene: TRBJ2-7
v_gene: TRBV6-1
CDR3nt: TGTGCCAGCAGTGTCTCGACTAGCGGGGGGGGCGAGCAGTACTTC
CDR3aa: CASSVSTSGGGEQYF

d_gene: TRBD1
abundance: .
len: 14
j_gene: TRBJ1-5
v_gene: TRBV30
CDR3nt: TGTGCCTGGCAGGACAGGGGTGGTTTACAGCCCCAGCATTTT
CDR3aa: CAWQDRGGLQPQHF

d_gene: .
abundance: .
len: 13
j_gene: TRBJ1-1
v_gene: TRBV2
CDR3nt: TGTGCCAGCAGTGGGGGGCGGGACACTGAAGCTTTCTTT
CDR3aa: CASSGGRDTEAFF

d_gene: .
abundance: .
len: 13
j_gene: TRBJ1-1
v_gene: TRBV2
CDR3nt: TGTGCCAGCAGGCCGGGGGTCGCAACTGAAGCTTTCTTT
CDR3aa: CASRPGVATEAFF

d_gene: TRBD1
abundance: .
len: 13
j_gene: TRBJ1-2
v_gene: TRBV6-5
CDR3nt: TGTGCCAGCAGACGACAGGGAAGCTATGGCTACACCTTC
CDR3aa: CASRRQGSYGYTF

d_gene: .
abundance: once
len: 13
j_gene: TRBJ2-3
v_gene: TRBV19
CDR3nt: TGTGCCAGTAGACAGGGACGCACAGATACGCAGTATTTT
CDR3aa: CASRQGRTDTQYF

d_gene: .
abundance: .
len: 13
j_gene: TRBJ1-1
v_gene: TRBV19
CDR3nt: TGTGCCAGTAGGGCCCGGGGTAACACTGAAGCTTTCTTT
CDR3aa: CASRARGNTEAFF

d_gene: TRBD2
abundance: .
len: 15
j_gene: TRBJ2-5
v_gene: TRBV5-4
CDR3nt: TGTGCCAGCAGCTTGGCCGGGTCCGGGGGGGAGACCCAGTACTTC
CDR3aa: CASSLAGSGGETQYF

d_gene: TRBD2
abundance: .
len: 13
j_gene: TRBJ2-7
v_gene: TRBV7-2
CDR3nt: TGTGCCAGCAGCGTGGGACTAGGAGAAGAGCAGTACTTC
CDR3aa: CASSVGLGEEQYF

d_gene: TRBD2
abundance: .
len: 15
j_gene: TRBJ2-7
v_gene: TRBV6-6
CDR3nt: TGTGCCAGCAGTCGAGGAGCGGGGGCCTTCTACGAGCAGTACTTC
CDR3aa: CASSRGAGAFYEQYF

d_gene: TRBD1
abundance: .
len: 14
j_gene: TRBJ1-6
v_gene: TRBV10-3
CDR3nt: TGTGCCACTTCCAGGGGGAGTGATAATTCACCCCTCCACTTT
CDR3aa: CATSRGSDNSPLHF

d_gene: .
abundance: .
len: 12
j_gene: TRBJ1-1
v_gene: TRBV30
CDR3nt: TGTGCCTGGAGCCCGGGGAACACTGAAGCTTTCTTT
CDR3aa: CAWSPGNTEAFF

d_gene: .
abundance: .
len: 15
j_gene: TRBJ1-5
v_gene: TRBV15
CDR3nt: TGTGCCACCAGCATTGGGCAGGGAAGTAATCAGCCCCAGCATTTT
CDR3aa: CATSIGQGSNQPQHF

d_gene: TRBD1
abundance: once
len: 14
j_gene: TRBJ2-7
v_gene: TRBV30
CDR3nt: TGTGCCTGGAGTCAGGGACAGAGCTCCTACGAGCAGTACTTC
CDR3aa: CAWSQGQSSYEQYF